The 28 T cell receptor beta chains below come from one sample, sequenced in a study of early T cells in non-severe SARS-CoV-2 infection. TCRdb analysed the 5' RACE reads with MiXCR anew, one entry per CDR3 protein. The repertoire has fewer than 85,000 distinct CDR3 sequences, approximately 12% of them found once; the top ten carry over 1%. The source material was whole blood. Every receptor here comes from an adult who was a healthcare worker with PCR-confirmed SARS-CoV-2 infection or an uninfected control (not recorded which).

This clonotype occurred many times. This chain connects TRBV7-8 to TRBJ2-2, with D possibly being TRBD1 (5 bases). The CDR3 contains 15 residues. Deletions cut 10 bases from V and 1 base from J, with 16 bases between. Germline-derived CDR1 and CDR2 are SGHVS and FQNEAQ. The CDR3 sequence: CAITRVQLNTGELFF. CDR3 DNA sequence: TGTGCCATCACCAGGGTCCAATTGAACACCGGGGAGCTGTTTTTT.

The chain has TRBV29-1 and TRBJ2-1; the D gene could be TRBD1 or TRBD2 (5 bases each). This CDR3 contains 15 residues. V dropped 8 bases and J dropped 0 bases, with 17 bases sitting between them. Germline V gives CDR1 SQVTM, CDR2 ANQGSEA. The CDR3 here is CSLILGAGSYNEQFF. CDR3 nucleotides: TGCAGCCTTATACTCGGGGCTGGCTCCTACAATGAGCAGTTCTTC.

The chain carries TRBV27 and TRBJ1-6; D is uncertain. The ends were cut back, 2 bases at V and 8 bases at J, with 7 bases in the middle. Germline V CDR1 and CDR2: MNHEY, SMNVEV (reference sequence). The CDR3 spans 13 residues. CDR3 amino acids: CASSLVGDSPLHF. The CDR3 nucleotides are TGTGCCAGCAGTTTAGTTGGTGATTCACCCCTCCACTTT.

The chain combines TRBV6-1 with TRBJ1-1; D perhaps matches TRBD1 (6 bases). V was cut by 7 bases and J by 1 base, with 13 bases left in between. The CDR3 contains 14 residues. CDR1 and CDR2 (germline): MNHNS, SASEGT. The DNA for the CDR3 is TGTGCCAGCATCCAGGACAGATCGAACACTGAAGCTTTCTTT. Its protein product is CASIQDRSNTEAFF.

This clonotype occurred many times. V is TRBV6-4 and J is TRBJ1-5, with a weak D call TRBD1 (5 bases). V was pared by 3 bases and J by 7 bases, with 16 bases between. Per the germline V gene, CDR1 is MRHNA and CDR2 is SNTAGT. This CDR3 has 15 amino acids. The CDR3, as DNA: TGTGCCAGCAGTGAAGATTCGTCAGGGACCCAGCCCCAGCATTTT. This translates into CASSEDSSGTQPQHF.

In this sample, this clonotype turned up many times. This rearrangement joins TRBV4-3 to TRBJ2-7; the D call may be TRBD1 or TRBD2 (5 bases each). The CDR3 sequence is 20 residues long. The V gene lost 1 base and the J gene lost 7 bases, with 32 bases spanning the gap. The germline gives CDR1 LGHNA, CDR2 YSLEER. CDR3 in DNA: TGCGCCAGCAGCCAAGTCACCATAAATAGAGAATCGGGACGAAACGGGGAGCAGTACTTC. Its translation: CASSQVTINRESGRNGEQYF.

At least ten counts were recorded for this clonotype. The V call is TRBV6-6, the J call TRBJ2-7; D perhaps matches TRBD1 (5 bases). V lost 4 bases and J lost 3, with 16 bases in between. The CDR3 runs to 15 residues. Germline CDR1 and CDR2: MNHNY and SVGAGI (reference sequence). CDR3 bases: TGTGCCAGCAGTTCAGGGAATTGGGCCCTCTACGAGCAGTACTTC. Amino acids: CASSSGNWALYEQYF.

The table lists this clonotype with many counts. The V and J genes are TRBV27 and TRBJ1-4, with 7 bases that match TRBD1. The CDR3 runs 14 residues. From germline, CDR1 is MNHEY and CDR2 SMNVEV (reference sequence). V lost 5 bases, J lost 5 bases, and 5 bases stayed unmatched. The CDR3 sequence is CASSPQTGNEKLFF. DNA for the CDR3: TGTGCCAGCAGTCCTCAGACAGGGAATGAAAAACTGTTTTTT.

By its share, this clonotype is medium-sized. The chain employs TRBV29-1 and TRBJ2-1; weak D call: TRBD1 (6 bases). V gave up 6 bases and J gave up 5 bases, with 17 bases separating them. The germline gives CDR1 SQVTM, CDR2 ANQGSEA. The CDR3 consists of 14 residues. This chain's CDR3 is CSVNTGFTNNEQFF. Here the CDR3 DNA reads TGCAGCGTCAATACAGGGTTCACGAACAATGAGCAGTTCTTC.

This clonotype was recorded many times. The rearrangement links TRBV5-6 to TRBJ1-6, with 7 nucleotides matching TRBD1. CDR3 length equals 15 residues. The V gene end was trimmed by 0 bases and the J gene end by 7 bases; junction bases not matched to a gene: 4. CDR1 and CDR2 from the germline V gene are SGHDT and YYEEEE. The CDR3 nucleotides are TGTGCCAGCAGCTTGGTTCAGGGGGACAATTCACCCCTCCACTTT. It encodes CASSLVQGDNSPLHF.

This clonotype has just a few counts. This chain links TRBV7-2 with TRBJ2-7; no definite D call. Germline-derived CDR1 and CDR2 are SGHTA and FQGNSA. The CDR3 has 15 residues. V was pared by 5 bases and J by 6 bases, with 20 bases between. The CDR3 here is CASSPLHLGASEQYF. As DNA, the CDR3 is TGTGCCAGCAGCCCTCTGCACCTGGGCGCCTCCGAGCAGTACTTC. The full variable domain, completed using reference TRBV7-2 and TRBJ2-7, is GAGVSQSPSNKVTEKGKDVELRCDPISGHTALYWYRQSLGQGLEFLIYFQGNSAPDKSGLPSDRFSAERTGGSVSTLTIQRTQQEDSAVYLCASSPLHLGASEQYFGPGTRLTVT.

Ten or more counts support this clonotype. J is TRBJ2-5 and V is TRBV20-1; D is undetermined. Deletions cut 1 base from V and 6 bases from J, with 9 bases between. Looked up from germline, CDR1 is DFQATT and CDR2 is SNEGSKA (reference sequence). The CDR3 is made up of 12 amino acids. Here the CDR3 DNA reads TGCAGTGCTAGAGCGGGTAGCAAGACCCAGTACTTC. Translated, it gives CSARAGSKTQYF.

This clonotype came up many times. The chain carries TRBV4-1 and TRBJ2-1, with 13 bases identical to TRBD2. J gave up 7 bases and V 3 bases, and 12 bases lay outside the gene matches. The CDR3 has 18 amino acids. From germline, CDR1 is MGHRA and CDR2 YSYEKL. This CDR3 is CASSQGISGTSGNNEQFF. CDR3 nucleotides: TGCGCCAGCAGCCAGGGTATTTCCGGGACTAGCGGGAATAATGAGCAGTTCTTC.

This clonotype was found many times. V and J are TRBV5-1 and TRBJ1-1; 10 nucleotides match TRBD1. This CDR3 is built from 16 residues. CDR1 is SGHRS and CDR2 is YFSETQ in the germline V gene. The V and J ends lost 6 bases and 0 bases, in that order; junction bases with no gene match: 8. The CDR3 nucleotides read TGCGCCAGCATAGCAGGGACAGGGGCCCTGAACACTGAAGCTTTCTTT. Amino acids: CASIAGTGALNTEAFF.

This clonotype appeared many times. The rearrangement links TRBV25-1 to TRBJ2-5; D may be TRBD2 (7 bases). CDR1 is MGHDK, CDR2 SYGVNS, per germline. V was cut by 2 bases and J by 5 bases, with 12 bases left in between. CDR3 size: 14 residues. CDR3 DNA sequence: TGTGCCAGCAGTGAAGCGGGGGCGCGGGAGACCCAGTACTTC. As protein: CASSEAGARETQYF.

This clonotype came up many times. V gene TRBV10-3 combines with J gene TRBJ2-1; D ambiguous. The CDR3 sequence is 18 residues long. Trimming pared 0 bases from V and 2 bases from J, leaving 17 bases between. The germline CDR1 and CDR2 sequences are ENHRY and SYGVKD. The CDR3 loop reads CAISESYLPGVTYNEQFF. CDR3 bases: TGTGCCATCAGTGAGTCGTATCTACCCGGCGTGACCTACAATGAGCAGTTCTTC.

Many counts were recorded for this clonotype. This chain uses TRBV6-6 with TRBJ2-3; D uncertain. The CDR3 totals 13 residues. Trimming removed 8 bases from V and 0 bases from J, with 9 bases in between. The germline V gene encodes CDR1 MNHNY and CDR2 SVGAGI (reference sequence). For the CDR3, the DNA is TGTGCCAGCCAACAAATTAGCACAGATACGCAGTATTTT. Protein product: CASQQISTDTQYF.

This clonotype was picked up many times. The chain uses TRBV29-1 and TRBJ2-7; tentatively, D is TRBD1 (6 bases). Trimming took off 5 bases at V and 3 bases at J, with 26 bases between the two ends. Germline lookup yields CDR1 SQVTM and CDR2 ANQGSEA. This CDR3 contains 17 residues. CDR3 amino acids: CSVIETPGQGFVYEQYF. DNA for the CDR3: TGCAGCGTTATAGAAACCCCGGGACAAGGATTCGTCTACGAGCAGTACTTC.

This clonotype was detected ten times or more. V is TRBV7-2 and J is TRBJ2-1; D not resolved. Germline V gives CDR1 SGHTA, CDR2 FQGNSA. V was pared by 6 bases and J by 3 bases, with 9 bases between. This CDR3 has 13 residues. The chain's CDR3 is CASRKTGYNEQFF. DNA of the CDR3: TGTGCCAGCAGAAAGACTGGCTACAATGAGCAGTTCTTC.

Many counts were recorded for this clonotype. The gene calls are TRBV6-1 and TRBJ1-5, with a tentative D call TRBD1 (5 bases). The V end lost 8 bases, the J end lost 4 bases, and 24 bases lay between the germline ends. There are 17 residues in the CDR3. Germline CDR1 reads MNHNS; CDR2 reads SASEGT. The CDR3 region has the DNA TGTGCCAGCCAGTTTCCTTCTCGACAGCCGGCTAATCAGCCCCAGCATTTT. Translated, it gives CASQFPSRQPANQPQHF.

In its sample, this clonotype was seen many times. The gene calls are TRBV29-1 and TRBJ2-7, with D perhaps assigned TRBD1 or TRBD2 (5 bases each). Trimming removed 6 bases from V and 2 bases from J, with 17 bases in between. The CDR3 contains 14 residues. The germline CDR1 and CDR2 sequences are SQVTM and ANQGSEA. This CDR3 reads CSVIRDGGTYEQYF. The CDR3, as DNA: TGCAGCGTGATCCGGGACGGTGGGACCTACGAGCAGTACTTC.

V and J are TRBV12-5 and TRBJ1-2; D uncertain. The germline CDR1 and CDR2 sequences are LGHNT and FRNRAP. The CDR3 spans 13 residues. V was clipped by 7 bases and J by 2 bases, with 11 bases between them. CDR3 residues: CASALDGNYGYTF. The CDR3, as DNA: TGTGCTAGTGCCCTCGACGGAAACTATGGCTACACCTTC. The full variable domain, in which reference TRBV12-5 and TRBJ1-2 provide the parts outside the CDR3, is DARVTQTPRHKVTEMGQEVTMRCQPILGHNTVFWYRQTMMQGLELLAYFRNRAPLDDSGMPKDRFSAEMPDATLATLKIQPSEPRDSAVYFCASALDGNYGYTFGSGTRLTVV.

The table lists this clonotype with many counts. This chain connects TRBV6-4 to TRBJ2-3; D is tentatively TRBD1 or TRBD2 (6 bases each). V lost 3 bases and J lost 4, with 11 bases in between. This CDR3 region has 14 residues. Per germline, CDR1 MRHNA and CDR2 SNTAGT. The CDR3 reads CASSEIGGADTQYF. The CDR3 nucleotides are TGTGCCAGCAGTGAAATCGGGGGCGCAGATACGCAGTATTTT.

This clonotype was seen ten or more times. The chain recombines TRBV12-3 or TRBV12-4 with TRBJ2-7; D assignment may be TRBD1 or TRBD2 (5 bases each). V lost 2 bases and J 2 bases, leaving 22 bases between the germline ends. This CDR3 is built from 18 residues. CDR3 DNA: TGTGCCAGCAGTTTAAGCACTTTGGGGGATCGTGGTCCCTACGAGCAGTACTTC. This codes for CASSLSTLGDRGPYEQYF.

This clonotype showed up just a few times. The V and J genes are TRBV4-2 and TRBJ2-1, with D perhaps given as TRBD1 or TRBD2 (5 bases each). The CDR3 is 15 amino acids. The germline V and J ends were trimmed by 0 bases and 1 base, with 7 bases remaining between them. Germline V gene lookup returns CDR1 LGHNA and CDR2 YNFKEQ. The CDR3: CASSQEGVSYNEQFF. Written as DNA, the CDR3 is TGTGCCAGCAGCCAAGAGGGGGTGTCCTACAATGAGCAGTTCTTC.

This clonotype was counted at least ten times. The chain has TRBV27 and TRBJ2-5; 8 bases align to TRBD2. Germline V gene data show CDR1 as MNHEY and CDR2 as SMNVEV (reference sequence). The CDR3 is 17 amino acids. Trimming removed 4 bases from V and 5 bases from J; junction bases left unmatched: 15. The CDR3 bases are TGTGCCAGCAGTTCCCTAAAAGGCCTAGCGGGCTCTGAGACCCAGTACTTC. Its translation: CASSSLKGLAGSETQYF.

This clonotype was picked up many times. The chain combines TRBV6-1 with TRBJ2-3, with unresolved D. With 2 bases removed from V and 0 bases from J, the gap between germline ends came to 9 bases. The germline CDR1 and CDR2 sequences are MNHNS and SASEGT. The CDR3 loop spans 15 amino acids. CDR3 in DNA: TGTGCCAGCAGTGAATATCGTCAGAGCACAGATACGCAGTATTTT. Protein sequence: CASSEYRQSTDTQYF.

The J gene is TRBJ2-2, the V gene TRBV4-2; D is undetermined. CDR3 length: 15 residues. The germline V gene has CDR1 LGHNA and CDR2 YNFKEQ. V was cut by 1 base and J by 2 bases, with 8 bases left in between. The CDR3 loop is CASSQGAGNTGELFF. The CDR3 nucleotides read TGTGCCAGCAGCCAAGGTGCCGGTAACACCGGGGAGCTGTTTTTT.